The T cell receptor (beta chain) under discussion was sequenced for a study of shared clonotypes between healthy human individuals (dated by TCRdb to 2019 to 2021). General notes on the study: A couple of women and a few men aged 18 to 49 years were included in the cohort. For each donor, CD4 naive and CD4 memory were each run on three plates, CD8 naive on two plates, and CD8 memory on one plate. Blood TCR repertoires of about 5 healthy adults were deeply sequenced to estimate repertoire size and the extent of clonotype sharing between individuals. To increase sequencing depth and limit assay-specific biases, different laboratories used diverse techniques to prepare libraries and sequence TCR repertoires. Each donor's leukapheresis produced roughly between roughly 0.85 and 9 billion PBMCs.

In the case of this clone: Which antigen it targets is not known. Base qualities are not recorded, but no much larger clone differs from it by a single base.

CD8 naive samples were CD45RO-negative cells positively selected for CCR7, giving a CD45RA+CCR7+ population that excluded TemRA cells. The donors were healthy, HIV-negative adults who had no recently reported acute infections or vaccinations. All donors were Caucasian adults living in Nashville, Tennessee, USA. After blood collection by leukapheresis, PBMCs were isolated using Ficoll-Histopaque density gradient centrifugation and then cryopreserved in the vapor phase of liquid nitrogen. Purity and quantity of every magnetically sorted T cell population were checked by analytical flow cytometry. Genomic DNA was isolated from every sorted fraction and measured by UV absorbance on a Nanodrop 2000c. Using the deep immunoSEQ assay, TCR CDR3 regions were amplified from genomic DNA by multiplex PCR. Extracted genomic DNA from each cell subset was spread evenly across all wells of several immunoSEQ 96-well plates, with each plate serving as a replicate. For sorted subsets, roughly 190 ng of genomic DNA, equivalent to 25,000 to 35,000 T cell genomes, went into each replicate PCR. Purified libraries were measured with a Qubit 3.0 fluorometer, size-checked on a Bioanalyzer 2100, and measured again with the KAPA Library Quantification kit. Each immunoSEQ 96-well plate was sequenced on its own single-read 150-cycle Illumina NextSeq 550 flow cell. In the source study's methods: The immunoSEQ output contained only junctional sequences without quality scores, so filtering could not match that applied to full-length reads. Sequences were annotated with PyIR, a Python wrapper for IgBLAST v1.9, using IMGT germline references to assign V/J genes and CDR3. Reads were filtered out if the reads had weak V/J assignments (E-value above 1e-6), no CDR3, stop codons, out-of-frame junctions, or ambiguous translated residues. V3J clonotypes were defined as sequences sharing the same inferred V gene, J gene, and CDR3 amino acid sequence. To compute the percentage overlap between repertoires, the number of shared unique clonotypes was divided by the size of the smaller repertoire. Three approaches were used to assess repertoire richness: RTK rarefaction, the Chao1 estimator, and Recon v2.1 estimates of unobserved clonotypes. Generation probabilities for all TCRbeta clonotypes obtained by the gDNA method from a handful of donors were computed using OLGA. The immuneACCESS repertoire file appears here via TCRdb, limited to in-frame rearrangements. These files lack a portion of the clones; in checked studies, under half of the deficit traces to unresolved V genes, and the cause of the others is not known. That table is the source of V, J and clone size, and D and trimming were worked out from the DNA. This sample is represented by around 2,000,000 clones; about 93% of them were singletons. Of the sample, 1.5% to 2% is held by the ten largest clones.

What the authors observed across the whole study: When a handful of donors were compared, the shared fraction of clonotypes was roughly 4.8% for naive CD4, around 3.5% for naive CD8, 2.3% for memory CD4, and around 0.37% for memory CD8. Pairwise subsampling indicated that sequencing depth was expected to affect the degree of clonotype sharing among donors. Compared with non-shared clonotypes, clonotypes shared by all four sorted-subset donors had higher generation probabilities. Incomplete sequencing was indicated by rarefaction of sorted-subset datasets, despite the large sequencing depth. Sampling was restricted to blood, and TCR repertoires in tissues likely differ from the TCR repertoires found in blood. Larger estimated clonotype richness was generally found for naive subsets than for memory subsets. The genetic and exposure-history diversity represented was limited by the small number of donors.

Sequences were obtained from naive CD8+ T cells from PBMCs. The sample's cell subset or site label, in plain terms: CD45RA+CCR7+. The receptor's source is a young man in good health. Some clones in this sample may be carry-over from other donors' samples.

This receptor carries the CDR3 CAWADGQSYNSPLHF. DNA sequence: TGTGCCTGGGCTGATGGACAGAGCTATAATTCACCCCTCCACTTT. This chain is built from TRBV30 and TRBJ1-6; the best D guess is TRBD1, with 6 bases matching. The germline V gene (reference sequence) sets CDR1 to GTSNPN and CDR2 to SVGIG. From cysteine to phenylalanine, the CDR3 is 15 amino acids long. Of the read, only the CDR3 DNA is kept; its 45 bases are in frame from base 1. V is cut by 5 bases and J by 3 bases, and the space between the germline ends is 14 bases.